The 25 T cell receptor beta chains presented below share a single source sample, sequenced in a study of vaccination effects on CD4 cells after COVID-19. Here immunoSEQ multiplex PCR was the method, and the copy in TCRdb shows in-frame clones only, minus some. This repertoire shows around 30,000 clones, about 63% found once; its top ten account for under 30%. These TCRs' antigens remain unknown. With the ViraFEST assay, the study expanded antigen-specific CD4+ T cells using viral peptide pools, then sequenced them. Scientists isolated CD4+ T cells after an approximately 11-day culture period ended. This material consisted of CD4+ T cells from PBMCs cultured with HCoV-229E spike peptides, taken before COVID-19 vaccination. These receptors were collected from a human donor who received a COVID-19 vaccine.

The chain combines TRBV4-1 with TRBJ1-2; D gene ambiguous. With 0 bases removed from V and 4 bases from J, the gap between germline ends came to 3 bases. The length of the CDR3 is 12 residues. The germline gives CDR1 MGHRA, CDR2 YSYEKL. The CDR3 loop reads CASSQEAYGYTF. CDR3 coding DNA: TGCGCCAGCAGCCAAGAGGCCTATGGCTACACCTTC.

The chain recombines TRBV7-2 with TRBJ2-2; possibly TRBD2 for D (5 bases). Germline assignment: CDR1 SGHTA and CDR2 FQGNSA. The CDR3 runs 14 residues. The V end lost 5 bases, the J end lost 4 bases, and 11 bases lay between the germline ends. The CDR3 nucleotides are TGTGCCAGCAGCCGTAGCGCGGGCACCGGGGAGCTGTTTTTT. Amino acid sequence: CASSRSAGTGELFF.

The V call is TRBV9, the J call TRBJ2-7, with D uncertain. The CDR3 length is 15 residues. V lost 3 bases, J lost 4 bases, and 17 bases lay in between. Germline values: CDR1 SGDLS, CDR2 YYNGEE. The CDR3 loop reads CASSAEPRNLYEQYF. CDR3 bases: TGTGCCAGCAGCGCTGAACCGAGGAACCTTTACGAGCAGTACTTC. Filled out from reference TRBV9 and TRBJ2-7, the complete variable domain reads DSGVTQTPKHLITATGQRVTLRCSPRSGDLSVYWYQQSLDQGLQFLIQYYNGEERAKGNILERFSAQQFPDLHSELNLSSLELGDSALYFCASSAEPRNLYEQYFGPGTRLTVT.

The chain combines TRBV9 with TRBJ1-2, with D maybe TRBD1 (5 bases). The length of the CDR3 is 16 residues. V lost 1 base, J lost 4 bases, and 17 bases lay in between. CDR1 and CDR2 (germline): SGDLS, YYNGEE. In DNA, the CDR3 is TGTGCCAGCAGCGTAACAGGAGGGAATTCCCCCTATGGCTACACCTTC. As protein: CASSVTGGNSPYGYTF.

The chain is built from TRBV7-6 and TRBJ1-5; no firm D call. The CDR3 consists of 17 residues. Germline-derived CDR1 and CDR2 are SGHVS and FNYEAQ. V lost 4 bases, J lost 5 bases, and 21 bases lay in between. The CDR3 DNA is TGTGCCAGCAGCTCCTTATATCGGCGAACAGAGTATCAGCCCCAGCATTTT. It specifies CASSSLYRRTEYQPQHF.

This clone has a handful of counts. The genes are TRBV5-5 and TRBJ2-5; D possibly matches TRBD1 or TRBD2 (5 bases each). V lost 4 bases and J lost 4, with 14 bases in between. The CDR3 is made up of 14 amino acids. Germline assignment: CDR1 SGHKS and CDR2 YYEKEE (reference sequence). CDR3 sequence reads: CASSLGTVRETQYF. In nucleotides, the CDR3 is TGTGCCAGCAGCCTCGGGACGGTTCGAGAGACCCAGTACTTC.

The chain carries TRBV6-1 and TRBJ2-4, with 9 bases aligning to TRBD1. The V segment lost 1 base and the J segment 13 bases; nucleotides outside the gene matches: 2. The germline gives CDR1 MNHNS, CDR2 SASEGT. The CDR3 spans 12 residues. The CDR3 nucleotides read TGTGCCAGCAGTGAAGTTGGGACAGGGCAGTACTTC. Its translation is CASSEVGTGQYF.

The rearrangement uses TRBV5-1 and TRBJ2-5; D not resolved. CDR1 is SGHRS, CDR2 YFSETQ, per germline. With 1 base removed from V and 0 bases from J, the gap between germline ends came to 7 bases. The CDR3 runs to 14 residues. In DNA, the CDR3 is TGCGCCAGCAGCTTGATGAATTACCAAGAGACCCAGTACTTC. Residues: CASSLMNYQETQYF.

The chain couples TRBV28 to TRBJ1-5; the D gene is possibly TRBD1 (5 bases). The germline gives CDR1 MDHEN, CDR2 SYDVKM. This CDR3 is 15 amino acids long. V dropped 7 bases and J dropped 1 base, with 14 bases sitting between them. The CDR3: CASTSGGGSNQPQHF. The CDR3, as DNA: TGTGCCAGCACCTCCGGCGGGGGGAGCAATCAGCCCCAGCATTTT.

This chain connects TRBV5-6 to TRBJ1-1; 7 bases match TRBD1. V shed 0 bases and J 5 bases; nucleotides not matched to a gene: 7. Germline values: CDR1 SGHDT, CDR2 YYEEEE. The CDR3 totals 15 residues. The CDR3 DNA follows: TGTGCCAGCAGCTTGGTAGAGGGGGCATGGACTGAAGCTTTCTTT. It is translated as CASSLVEGAWTEAFF.

This chain uses TRBV27 with TRBJ1-1; TRBD1 is a possible D gene (5 bases). This CDR3 region has 13 residues. V lost 4 bases and J 4 bases, leaving 10 bases between the germline ends. CDR1 is MNHEY and CDR2 is SMNVEV in the germline V gene (reference sequence). The CDR3 loop reads CASSSRGSTEAFF. The CDR3 nucleotides read TGTGCCAGCAGTTCTCGGGGGAGCACTGAAGCTTTCTTT.

This chain links TRBV7-2 with TRBJ2-7; D is unresolved. V was cut by 1 base and J by 0 bases, with 10 bases left in between. The germline V gene has CDR1 SGHTA and CDR2 FQGNSA. This CDR3 is built from 15 residues. CDR3 in DNA: TGTGCCAGCAGCTTAGGGGTTACGAACTCCTACGAGCAGTACTTC. It yields the protein CASSLGVTNSYEQYF.

CDR3 sequence (DNA): TGCGCCAGCAGACCCACGGCGGGGAGCTCCTACAATGAGCAGTTCTTC. Translating it yields CASRPTAGSSYNEQFF. The rearrangement links TRBV5-1 to TRBJ2-1, with TRBD2 as a possible D gene (6 bases). CDR3 length: 16 amino acids. CDR1 SGHRS and CDR2 YFSETQ come from the germline V gene. The V gene lost 5 bases and the J gene lost 0 bases, with 15 bases spanning the gap.

The genes are TRBV29-1 and TRBJ1-5; the D is unclear. Germline loops: CDR1 SQVTM, CDR2 ANQGSEA. V lost 5 bases, J lost 0 bases, and 11 bases lay in between. This CDR3 spans 14 amino acids. CDR3 loop: CSVSGGNSNQPQHF. The CDR3 DNA follows: TGCAGCGTTTCTGGAGGGAATAGCAATCAGCCCCAGCATTTT. Full variable domain (rest looked up from reference TRBV29-1 and TRBJ1-5): SAVISQKPSRDICQRGTSLTIQCQVDSQVTMMFWYRQQPGQSLTLIATANQGSEATYESGFVIDKFPISRPNLTFSTLTVSNMSPEDSSIYLCSVSGGNSNQPQHFGDGTRLSIL.

The chain is built from TRBV5-4 and TRBJ1-1; weak D call: TRBD1 (5 bases). Looked up from germline, CDR1 is SGHNT and CDR2 is YYREEE (reference sequence). Trimming removed 3 bases at V and 0 bases at J, with 9 bases between. The CDR3 runs to 14 residues. This CDR3 is CASSWTTLNTEAFF. The CDR3 DNA reads as TGTGCCAGCAGCTGGACAACGCTGAACACTGAAGCTTTCTTT. Using reference TRBV5-4 and TRBJ1-1 for the parts outside the CDR3, the full variable domain is ETGVTQSPTHLIKTRGQQVTLRCSSQSGHNTVSWYQQALGQGPQFIFQYYREEENGRGNFPPRFSGLQFPNYSSELNVNALELDDSALYLCASSWTTLNTEAFFGQGTRLTVV.

The chain recombines TRBV18 with TRBJ1-3; no reliable D call. Germline CDR1 and CDR2: KGHSH and LQKENI. The CDR3 extends over 15 amino acids. V was cut by 1 base and J by 1 base, with 8 bases left in between. The CDR3 DNA sequence: TGTGCCAGCTCACCACAAGGGTTTTCTGGAAACACCATATATTTT. It yields the protein CASSPQGFSGNTIYF.

The V and J genes are TRBV20-1 and TRBJ1-1; D perhaps matches TRBD1 (6 bases). Germline V lookup: CDR1 DFQATT, CDR2 SNEGSKA (reference sequence). The CDR3 covers 11 residues. V shed 8 bases and J shed 6 bases, with 13 bases lying between them. The CDR3 reads CSTLGQPEAFF. For the CDR3, the DNA is TGCAGTACCTTAGGACAGCCTGAAGCTTTCTTT.

Only one count was recorded for this clone. The chain recombines TRBV6-5 with TRBJ2-7; a possible D gene is TRBD2 (6 bases). This CDR3 is 15 amino acids long. The V and J ends lost 0 bases and 2 bases respectively, with 11 bases between them. From germline, CDR1 is MNHEY and CDR2 SVGAGI. The chain's CDR3 is CASSYSGTGTYEQYF. CDR3 bases: TGTGCCAGCAGTTACTCCGGGACTGGAACCTACGAGCAGTACTTC.

Turning to this clone: The junction differs from germline at one of its ends, possibly a read error. This chain uses TRBV29-1 with TRBJ1-4; D is perhaps TRBD1 (5 bases). The CDR3 contains 12 residues. Per germline, CDR1 SQVTM and CDR2 ANQGSEA. For the CDR3, the DNA is TGCAGCGCTGAAGGGACTGGGGAAAAACTGTTTTTT. Its protein product is CSAEGTGEKLFF.

The chain combines TRBV27 with TRBJ2-1; D is uncertain. The length of the CDR3 is 16 residues. The germline gives CDR1 MNHEY, CDR2 SMNVEV (reference sequence). V shed 3 bases and J shed 0 bases, with 12 bases lying between them. The CDR3 region has the DNA TGTGCCAGCAGTTTTGTTCTGTTGACCTCCTACAATGAGCAGTTCTTC. It is translated as CASSFVLLTSYNEQFF.

This clone was found a few times. The V and J genes are TRBV5-1 and TRBJ2-7; 7 positions match TRBD1. Germline CDR1 and CDR2: SGHRS and YFSETQ. The CDR3 length is 15 residues. The junction had 8 bases not matched to a gene; V was cut back by 0 bases and J by 5 bases. This CDR3 reads CASSLETGFVNEQYF. CDR3 DNA: TGCGCCAGCAGCTTGGAGACAGGGTTCGTCAACGAGCAGTACTTC.

This clone showed up just a few times. CDR3 protein: CASSQGSYNSPLHF. The DNA for the CDR3 is TGTGCCAGCAGCCAAGGCTCCTATAATTCACCCCTCCACTTT. The J gene is TRBJ1-6, the V gene TRBV3-1 (or the pseudogene TRBV3-2); D call uncertain. Germline V gene data show CDR1 as LGHDT and CDR2 as YNNKEL (reference sequence). The CDR3 spans 14 residues. Trimming pared 1 base from V and 0 bases from J, leaving 1 base between.

The chain employs TRBV6-5 and TRBJ2-7, with TRBD2 matching over 7 bases. The V segment lost 3 bases and the J segment 2 bases; nucleotides outside the gene matches: 7. Germline lookup yields CDR1 MNHEY and CDR2 SVGAGI. The CDR3 extends over 15 amino acids. As DNA, the CDR3 is TGTGCCAGCAGTTATCGAGCGGGGTTGGCCTACGAGCAGTACTTC. This gives the protein CASSYRAGLAYEQYF.

The chain carries TRBV27 and TRBJ1-5; 12 nucleotides line up with TRBD1. J lost 3 bases, V lost 0 bases, and 6 bases had no gene match. The CDR3 is 18 residues long. In germline, CDR1 is MNHEY, CDR2 SMNVEV (reference sequence). Here the CDR3 DNA reads TGTGCCAGCAGTTTATCGGGACAGGGGGCGATCCTCAATCAGCCCCAGCATTTT. Translated, it gives CASSLSGQGAILNQPQHF.

The V gene is TRBV7-2, the J gene TRBJ2-7; a possible D gene is TRBD2 (6 bases). V was clipped by 1 base and J by 6 bases, with 10 bases between them. Germline V gene data show CDR1 as SGHTA and CDR2 as FQGNSA. The CDR3 runs 13 residues. The CDR3 DNA reads as TGTGCCAGCAGCTTAGTATCCGGGGGCGAGCAGTACTTC. Translating gives CASSLVSGGEQYF.